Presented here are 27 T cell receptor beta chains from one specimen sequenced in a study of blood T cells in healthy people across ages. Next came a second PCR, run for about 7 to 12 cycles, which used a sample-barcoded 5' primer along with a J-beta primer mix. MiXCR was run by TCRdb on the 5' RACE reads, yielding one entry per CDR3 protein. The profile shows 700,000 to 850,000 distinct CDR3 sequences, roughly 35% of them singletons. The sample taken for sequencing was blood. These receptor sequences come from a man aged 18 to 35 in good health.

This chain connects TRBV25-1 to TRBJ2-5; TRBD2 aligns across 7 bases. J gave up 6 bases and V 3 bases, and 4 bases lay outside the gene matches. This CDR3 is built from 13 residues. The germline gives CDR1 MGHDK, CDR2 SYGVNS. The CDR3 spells CASSDPGGKTQYF. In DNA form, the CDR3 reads TGTGCCAGCAGTGACCCGGGGGGAAAGACCCAGTACTTC.

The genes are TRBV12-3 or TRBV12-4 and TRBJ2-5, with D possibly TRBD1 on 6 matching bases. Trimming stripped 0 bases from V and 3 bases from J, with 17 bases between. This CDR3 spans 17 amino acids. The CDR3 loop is CASSLAGGPSLKETQYF. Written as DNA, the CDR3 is TGTGCCAGCAGTTTAGCAGGGGGTCCGAGCCTGAAAGAGACCCAGTACTTC.

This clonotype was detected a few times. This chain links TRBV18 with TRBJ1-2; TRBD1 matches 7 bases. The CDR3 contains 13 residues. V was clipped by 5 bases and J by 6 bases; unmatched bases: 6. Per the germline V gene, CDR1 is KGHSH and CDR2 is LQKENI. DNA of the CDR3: TGTGCCAGCTCAGCGACAGGGATCCATGGCTACACCTTC. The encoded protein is CASSATGIHGYTF. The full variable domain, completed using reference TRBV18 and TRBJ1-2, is NAGVMQNPRHLVRRRGQEARLRCSPMKGHSHVYWYRQLPEEGLKFMVYLQKENIIDESGMPKERFSAEFPKEGPSILRIQQVVRGDSAAYFCASSATGIHGYTFGSGTRLTVV.

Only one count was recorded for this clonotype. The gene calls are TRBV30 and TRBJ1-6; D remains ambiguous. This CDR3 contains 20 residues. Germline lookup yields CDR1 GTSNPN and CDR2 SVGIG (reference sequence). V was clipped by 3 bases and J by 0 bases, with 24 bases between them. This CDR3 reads CAWRSSDLYWGSSYNSPLHF. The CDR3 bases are TGTGCCTGGAGATCGTCGGACTTATATTGGGGAAGCTCCTATAATTCACCCCTCCACTTT.

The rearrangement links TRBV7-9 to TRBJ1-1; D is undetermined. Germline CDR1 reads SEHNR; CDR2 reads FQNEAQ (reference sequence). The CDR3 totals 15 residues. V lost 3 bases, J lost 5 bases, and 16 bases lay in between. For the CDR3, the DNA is TGTGCCAGCAGCTTGGGGAGTCCCCGAGGAACTGAAGCTTTCTTT. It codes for CASSLGSPRGTEAFF.

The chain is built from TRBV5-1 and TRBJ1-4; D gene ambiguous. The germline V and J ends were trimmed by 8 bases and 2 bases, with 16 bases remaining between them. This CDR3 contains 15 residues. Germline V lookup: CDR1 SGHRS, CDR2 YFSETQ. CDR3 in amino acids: CASSTKTDTNEKLFF. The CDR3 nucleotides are TGCGCCAGTAGCACAAAGACGGATACTAATGAAAAACTGTTTTTT.

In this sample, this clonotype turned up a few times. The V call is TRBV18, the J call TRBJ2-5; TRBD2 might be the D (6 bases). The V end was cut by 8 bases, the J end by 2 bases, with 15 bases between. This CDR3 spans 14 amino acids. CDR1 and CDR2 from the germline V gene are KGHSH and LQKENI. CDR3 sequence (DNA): TGTGCCAGCACCCCCTTAGCGGTACAAGAGACCCAGTACTTC. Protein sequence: CASTPLAVQETQYF.

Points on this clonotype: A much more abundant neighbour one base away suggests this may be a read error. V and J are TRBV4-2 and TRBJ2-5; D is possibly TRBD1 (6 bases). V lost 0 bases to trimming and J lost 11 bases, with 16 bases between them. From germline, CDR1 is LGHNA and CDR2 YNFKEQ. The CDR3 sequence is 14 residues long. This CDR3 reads CASSQDLGGPEQYF. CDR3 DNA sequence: TGTGCCAGCAGCCAAGATTTAGGGGGACCTGAGCAGTACTTC.

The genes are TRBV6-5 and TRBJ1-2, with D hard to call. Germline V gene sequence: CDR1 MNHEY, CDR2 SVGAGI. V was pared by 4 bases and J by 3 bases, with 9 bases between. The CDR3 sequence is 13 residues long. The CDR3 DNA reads TGTGCCAGCAGTTGCTCGGCTGACTATGGCTACACCTTC. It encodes CASSCSADYGYTF.

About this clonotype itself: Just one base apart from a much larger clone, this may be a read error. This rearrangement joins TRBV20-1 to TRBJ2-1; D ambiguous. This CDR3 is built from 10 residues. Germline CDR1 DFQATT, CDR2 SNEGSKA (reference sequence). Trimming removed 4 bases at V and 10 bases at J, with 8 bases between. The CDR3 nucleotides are TGCAGTGCTATCCCCAAGGAGCAGTTCTTC. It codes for CSAIPKEQFF.

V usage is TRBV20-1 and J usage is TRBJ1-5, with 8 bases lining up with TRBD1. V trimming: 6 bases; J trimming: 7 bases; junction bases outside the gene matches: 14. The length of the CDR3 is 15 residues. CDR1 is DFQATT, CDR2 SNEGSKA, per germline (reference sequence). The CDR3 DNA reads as TGCAGTGCCGAAACCCGACAGGGGAGAGGCCAGCCCCAGCATTTT. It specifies CSAETRQGRGQPQHF.

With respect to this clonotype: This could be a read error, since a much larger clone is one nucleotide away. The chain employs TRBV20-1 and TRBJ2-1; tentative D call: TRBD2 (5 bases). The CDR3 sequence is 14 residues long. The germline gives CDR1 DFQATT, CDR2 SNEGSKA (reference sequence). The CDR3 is CSTSLLPAPNEQFF. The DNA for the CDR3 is TGCAGTACTAGTCTTCTTCCAGCCCCGAACGAGCAGTTCTTC.

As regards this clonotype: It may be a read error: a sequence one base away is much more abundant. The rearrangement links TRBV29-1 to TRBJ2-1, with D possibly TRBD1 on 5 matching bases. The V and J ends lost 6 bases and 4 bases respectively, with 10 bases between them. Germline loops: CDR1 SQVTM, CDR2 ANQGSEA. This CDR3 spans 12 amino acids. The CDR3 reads CSVRQRYNEQFF. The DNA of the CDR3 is TGCAGCGTCAGACAGAGATACAATGAGCAGTTCTTC.

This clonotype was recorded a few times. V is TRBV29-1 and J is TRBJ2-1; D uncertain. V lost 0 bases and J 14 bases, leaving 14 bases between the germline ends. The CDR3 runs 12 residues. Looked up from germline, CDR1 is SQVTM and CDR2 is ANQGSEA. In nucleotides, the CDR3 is TGCAGCGTTGAAGATCTTAGGATTCGGGAGTTCTTC. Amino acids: CSVEDLRIREFF.

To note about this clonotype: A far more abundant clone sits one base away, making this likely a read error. The CDR3: CASRQGYGYTF. The CDR3 bases are TGTGCCAGCAGGCAGGGCTATGGCTACACCTTC. This rearrangement joins TRBV25-1 to TRBJ1-2, with D possibly being TRBD1 (5 bases). Deletions cut 6 bases from V and 4 bases from J, with 6 bases between. Per germline, CDR1 MGHDK and CDR2 SYGVNS. The CDR3 has 11 amino acids.

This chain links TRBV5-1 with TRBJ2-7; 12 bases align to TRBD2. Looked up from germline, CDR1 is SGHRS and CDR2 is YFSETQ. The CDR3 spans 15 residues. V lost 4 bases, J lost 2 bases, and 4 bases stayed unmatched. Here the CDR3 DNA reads TGCGCCAGCAGCCCACTAGCGGGGGGAACCTACGAGCAGTACTTC. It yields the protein CASSPLAGGTYEQYF.

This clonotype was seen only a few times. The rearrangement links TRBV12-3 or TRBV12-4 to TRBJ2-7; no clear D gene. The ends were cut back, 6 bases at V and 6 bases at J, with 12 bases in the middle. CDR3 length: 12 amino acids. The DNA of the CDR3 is TGTGCCAGCAGCCCCTCGGTGATCGAGCAGTACTTC. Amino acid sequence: CASSPSVIEQYF.

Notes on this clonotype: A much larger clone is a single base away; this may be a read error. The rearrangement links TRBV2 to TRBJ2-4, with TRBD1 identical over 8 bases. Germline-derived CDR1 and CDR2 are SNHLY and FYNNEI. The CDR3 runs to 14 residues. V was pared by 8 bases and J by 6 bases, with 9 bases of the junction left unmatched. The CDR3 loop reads CASDHRGWANIQYF. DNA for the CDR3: TGTGCCAGCGACCACAGGGGGTGGGCAAACATTCAGTACTTC.

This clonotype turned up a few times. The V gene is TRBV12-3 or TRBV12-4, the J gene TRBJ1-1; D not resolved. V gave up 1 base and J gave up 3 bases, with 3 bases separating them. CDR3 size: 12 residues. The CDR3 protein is CASSLVYTEAFF. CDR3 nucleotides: TGTGCCAGCAGTTTAGTCTACACTGAAGCTTTCTTT.

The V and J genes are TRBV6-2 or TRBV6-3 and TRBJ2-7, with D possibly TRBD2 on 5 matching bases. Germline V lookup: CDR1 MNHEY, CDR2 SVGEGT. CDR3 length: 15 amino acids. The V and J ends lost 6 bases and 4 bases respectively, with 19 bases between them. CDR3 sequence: CASSGRGVSSYEQYF. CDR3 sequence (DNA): TGTGCCAGCAGCGGCCGGGGTGTCTCGTCATACGAGCAGTACTTC.

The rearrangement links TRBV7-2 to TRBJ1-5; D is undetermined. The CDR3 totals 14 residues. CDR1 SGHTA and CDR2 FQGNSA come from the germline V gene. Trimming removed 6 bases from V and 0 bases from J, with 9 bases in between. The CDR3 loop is CASRDGSSNQPQHF. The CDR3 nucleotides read TGTGCCAGCAGAGACGGGAGTAGCAATCAGCCCCAGCATTTT.

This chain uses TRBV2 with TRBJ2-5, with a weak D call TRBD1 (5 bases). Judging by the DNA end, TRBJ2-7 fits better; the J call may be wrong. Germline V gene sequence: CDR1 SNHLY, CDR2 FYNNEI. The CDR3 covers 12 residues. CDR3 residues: CASRDTIYEQYF. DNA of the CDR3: TGTGCCAGCAGGGACACCATCTACGAGCAGTACTTC.

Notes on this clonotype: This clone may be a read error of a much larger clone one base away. The CDR3 protein is CAISDGSYYGYTF. CDR3 bases: TGTGCCATCAGTGACGGCAGTTATTATGGCTACACCTTC. This sequence joins TRBV10-3 and TRBJ1-2; D remains ambiguous. The CDR3 has 13 amino acids. Trimming removed 3 bases from V and 5 bases from J, with 10 bases in between. The germline CDR1 and CDR2 sequences are ENHRY and SYGVKD.

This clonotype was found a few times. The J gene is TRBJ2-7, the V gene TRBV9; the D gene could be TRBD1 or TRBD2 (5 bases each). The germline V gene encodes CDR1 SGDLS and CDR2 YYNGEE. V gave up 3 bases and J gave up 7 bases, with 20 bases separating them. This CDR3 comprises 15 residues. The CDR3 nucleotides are TGTGCCAGCAGCGCCACGGGACGGAACTACAATGAGCAGTACTTC. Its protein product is CASSATGRNYNEQYF.

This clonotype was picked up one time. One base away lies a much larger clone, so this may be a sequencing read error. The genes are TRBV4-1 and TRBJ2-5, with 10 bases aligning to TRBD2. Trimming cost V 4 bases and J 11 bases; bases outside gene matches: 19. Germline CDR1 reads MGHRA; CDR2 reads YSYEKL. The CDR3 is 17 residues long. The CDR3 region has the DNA TGCGCCAGCAGCCTCCTCCTAGCGGGGGTCGCCTACAATGAGCAGTACTTC. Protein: CASSLLLAGVAYNEQYF.

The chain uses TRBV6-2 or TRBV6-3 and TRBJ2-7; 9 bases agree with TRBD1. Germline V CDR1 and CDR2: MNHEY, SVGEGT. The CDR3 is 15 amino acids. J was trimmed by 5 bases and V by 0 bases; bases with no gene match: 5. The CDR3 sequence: CASSYSKQGADEQYF. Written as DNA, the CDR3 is TGTGCCAGCAGTTACTCGAAACAGGGGGCCGACGAGCAGTACTTC.

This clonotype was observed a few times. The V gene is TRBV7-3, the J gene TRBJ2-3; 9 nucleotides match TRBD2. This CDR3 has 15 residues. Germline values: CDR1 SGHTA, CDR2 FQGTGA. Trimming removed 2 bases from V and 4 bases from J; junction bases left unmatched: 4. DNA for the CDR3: TGTGCCAGCAGCTTAGAACTAGCGGGCGCAGATACGCAGTATTTT. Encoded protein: CASSLELAGADTQYF.